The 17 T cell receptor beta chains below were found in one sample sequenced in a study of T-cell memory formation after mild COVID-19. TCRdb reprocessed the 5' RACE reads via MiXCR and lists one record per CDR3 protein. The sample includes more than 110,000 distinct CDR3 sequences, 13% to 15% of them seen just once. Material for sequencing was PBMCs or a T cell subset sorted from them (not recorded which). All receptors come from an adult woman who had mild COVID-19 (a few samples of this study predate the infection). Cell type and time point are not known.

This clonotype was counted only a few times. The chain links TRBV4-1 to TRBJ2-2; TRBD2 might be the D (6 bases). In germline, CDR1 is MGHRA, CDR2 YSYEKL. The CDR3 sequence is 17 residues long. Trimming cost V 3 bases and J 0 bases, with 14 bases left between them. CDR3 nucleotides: TGCGCCAGCAGCCACGAGGGACTCCCGACGAACACCGGGGAGCTGTTTTTT. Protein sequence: CASSHEGLPTNTGELFF.

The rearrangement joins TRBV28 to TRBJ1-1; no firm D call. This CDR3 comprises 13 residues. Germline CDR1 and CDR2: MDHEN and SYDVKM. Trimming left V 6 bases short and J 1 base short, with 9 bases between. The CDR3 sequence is CASSVQRNTEAFF. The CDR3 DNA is TGTGCCAGCAGCGTACAGCGGAACACTGAAGCTTTCTTT.

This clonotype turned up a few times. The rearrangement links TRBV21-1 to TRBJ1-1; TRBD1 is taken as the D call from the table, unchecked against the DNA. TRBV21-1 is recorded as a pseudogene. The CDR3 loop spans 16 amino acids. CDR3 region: CASSKGDRGTNTEAFF. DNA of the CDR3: TGTGCCAGCAGCAAAGGGGACAGGGGCACGAACACTGAAGCTTTCTTT.

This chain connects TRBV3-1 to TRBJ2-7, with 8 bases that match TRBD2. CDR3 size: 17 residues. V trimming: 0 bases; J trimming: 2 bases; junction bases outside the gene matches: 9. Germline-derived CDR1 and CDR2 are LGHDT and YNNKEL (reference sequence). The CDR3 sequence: CASSQDGRGGSTYEQYF. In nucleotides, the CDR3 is TGTGCCAGCAGCCAAGATGGTCGGGGGGGATCGACCTACGAGCAGTACTTC.

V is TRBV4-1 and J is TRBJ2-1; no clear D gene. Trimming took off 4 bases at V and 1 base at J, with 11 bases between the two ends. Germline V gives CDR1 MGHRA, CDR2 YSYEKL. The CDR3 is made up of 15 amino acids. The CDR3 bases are TGCGCCAGCAGCCTTCGTGGGGATTCCTACAATGAGCAGTTCTTC. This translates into CASSLRGDSYNEQFF.

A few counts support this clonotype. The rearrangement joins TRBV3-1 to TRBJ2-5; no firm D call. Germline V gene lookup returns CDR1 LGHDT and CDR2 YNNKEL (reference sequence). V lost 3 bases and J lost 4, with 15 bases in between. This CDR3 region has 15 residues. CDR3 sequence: CASSQQPRVGETQYF. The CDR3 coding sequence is TGTGCCAGCAGCCAGCAACCAAGGGTTGGAGAGACCCAGTACTTC.

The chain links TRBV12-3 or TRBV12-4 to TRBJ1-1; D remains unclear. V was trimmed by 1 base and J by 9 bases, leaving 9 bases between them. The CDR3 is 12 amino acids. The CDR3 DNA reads TGTGCCAGCAGTTTAGTGCACCCAAAAGCTTTCTTT. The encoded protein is CASSLVHPKAFF.

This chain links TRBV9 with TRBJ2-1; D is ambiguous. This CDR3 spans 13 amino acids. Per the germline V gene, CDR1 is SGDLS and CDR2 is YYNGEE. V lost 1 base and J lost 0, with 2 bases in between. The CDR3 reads CASSVNSYNEQFF. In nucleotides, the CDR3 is TGTGCCAGCAGCGTAAACTCCTACAATGAGCAGTTCTTC.

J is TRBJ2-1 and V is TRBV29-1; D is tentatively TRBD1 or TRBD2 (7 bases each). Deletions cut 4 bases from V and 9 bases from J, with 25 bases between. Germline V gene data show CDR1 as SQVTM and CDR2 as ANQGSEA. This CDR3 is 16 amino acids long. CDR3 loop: CSVVTGAGAGDGEQFF. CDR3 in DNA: TGCAGCGTTGTCACAGGGGCAGGGGCGGGAGACGGTGAGCAGTTCTTC.

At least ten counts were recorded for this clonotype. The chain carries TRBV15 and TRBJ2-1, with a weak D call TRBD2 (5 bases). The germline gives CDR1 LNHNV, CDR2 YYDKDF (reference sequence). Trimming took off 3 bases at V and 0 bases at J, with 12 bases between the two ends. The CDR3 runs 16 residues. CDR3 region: CATSSHGGGSYNEQFF. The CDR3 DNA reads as TGTGCCACCAGCAGTCACGGAGGAGGCTCCTACAATGAGCAGTTCTTC. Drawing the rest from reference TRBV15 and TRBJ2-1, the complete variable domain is DAMVIQNPRYQVTQFGKPVTLSCSQTLNHNVMYWYQQKSSQAPKLLFHYYDKDFNNEADTPDNFQSRRPNTSFCFLDIRSPGLGDTAMYLCATSSHGGGSYNEQFFGPGTRLTVL.

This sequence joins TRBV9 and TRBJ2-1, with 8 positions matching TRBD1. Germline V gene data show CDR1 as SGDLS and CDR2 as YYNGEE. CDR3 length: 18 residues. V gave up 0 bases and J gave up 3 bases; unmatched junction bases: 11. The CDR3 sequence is CASSVAQGEPTFYNEQFF. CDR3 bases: TGTGCCAGCAGCGTAGCACAGGGGGAGCCGACTTTCTACAATGAGCAGTTCTTC.

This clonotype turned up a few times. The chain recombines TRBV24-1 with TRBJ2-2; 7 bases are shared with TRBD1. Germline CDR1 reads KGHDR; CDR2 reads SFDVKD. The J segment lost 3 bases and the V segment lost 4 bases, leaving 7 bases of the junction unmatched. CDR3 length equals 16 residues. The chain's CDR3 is CATSDLGQDYTGELFF. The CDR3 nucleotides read TGTGCCACCAGTGACCTCGGACAGGACTACACCGGGGAGCTGTTTTTT.

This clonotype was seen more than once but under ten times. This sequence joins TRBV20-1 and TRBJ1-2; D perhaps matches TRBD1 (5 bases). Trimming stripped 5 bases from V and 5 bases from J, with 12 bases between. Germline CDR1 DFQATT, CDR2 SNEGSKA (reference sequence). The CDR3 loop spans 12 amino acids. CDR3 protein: CSAPIGVYGYTF. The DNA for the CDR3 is TGCAGTGCTCCCATAGGGGTTTATGGCTACACCTTC.

CDR3 protein: CSARDEGGGDTIYF. CDR3 coding DNA: TGCAGTGCTAGAGATGAGGGCGGTGGTGACACCATATATTTT. V is TRBV20-1 and J is TRBJ1-3; D unresolved. The germline gives CDR1 DFQATT, CDR2 SNEGSKA (reference sequence). V was trimmed by 0 bases and J by 8 bases, leaving 14 bases between them. This CDR3 contains 14 residues.

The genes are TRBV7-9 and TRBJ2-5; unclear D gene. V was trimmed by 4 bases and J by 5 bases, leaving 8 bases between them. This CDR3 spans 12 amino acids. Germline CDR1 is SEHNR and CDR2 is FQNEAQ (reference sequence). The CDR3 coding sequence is TGTGCCAGCAGCTCCTGGGTGGAGACCCAGTACTTC. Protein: CASSSWVETQYF.

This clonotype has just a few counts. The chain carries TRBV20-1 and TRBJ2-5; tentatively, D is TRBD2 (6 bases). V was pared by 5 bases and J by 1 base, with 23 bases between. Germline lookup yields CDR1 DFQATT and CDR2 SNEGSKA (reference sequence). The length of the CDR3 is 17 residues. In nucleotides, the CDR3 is TGCAGTGCTGTCCCGGGACTCTATGAACGACTCCAAGAGACCCAGTACTTC. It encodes CSAVPGLYERLQETQYF.

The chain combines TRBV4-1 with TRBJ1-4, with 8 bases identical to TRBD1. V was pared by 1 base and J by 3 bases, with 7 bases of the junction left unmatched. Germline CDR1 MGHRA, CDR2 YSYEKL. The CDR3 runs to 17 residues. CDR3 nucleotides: TGCGCCAGCAGCCAAGGAACAGGGGGTGTATCTAATGAAAAACTGTTTTTT. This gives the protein CASSQGTGGVSNEKLFF.